The present entry profiles one T cell receptor beta chain with its context. What it recognizes is unknown. A read error may explain this, as a much larger clone is one base away. These data are taken from a study of tumor-infiltrating lymphocytes in primary liver carcinoma. As for the study in general: Patients of both sexes were 30 to 69 years old. Per sample, productive TCRbeta reads numbered roughly 3.5 to 8 million, similar across tissue types.

Germline V CDR1 and CDR2: SQVTM, ANQGSEA. Trimming left V 6 bases short and J 5 bases short, with 16 bases between. The CDR3 is made up of 13 amino acids. The input was around 0.5 ug total RNA; TCR beta cDNA was made from it with a constant-region primer. Three nested multiplex PCR rounds, a slightly modified ARM-PCR, produced the libraries for TCR beta. For about 11 cycles apiece, the opening two PCR rounds ran with TRBV1-TRBV30 forward primers and a C-beta reverse primer. TCRdb redid the calling of the multiplex PCR reads with MiXCR, one entry per CDR3 protein. The sample consists of under 200,000 distinct CDR3 sequences, 65% of them appearing once. Study-level findings and limits: Tumor top-250-clone fractions significantly exceeded those of blood (p = 0.039).

Unsorted whole blood yielded blood RNA, and germline DNA was extracted as well. The receptor's source is a woman aged 60-75 years with primary liver carcinoma and hepatitis B virus infection. The chain couples TRBV29-1 to TRBJ2-5; D not resolved. Sequencing was carried out using peripheral blood. CDR3 coding DNA: TGCAGCGTCGGCAGCCGATCCGGGGAGACCCAGTACTTC. Its protein product is CSVGSRSGETQYF.